This T cell receptor (beta chain) originates from a study of T-cell reconstitution after alpha-beta-depleted transplantation in children. Study observations and caveats: Expanded graft clones, several hundred of them, were reportedly the source of alpha-beta T cells about two months after transplant. After transplant, high TCRbeta diversity at day 60 in some patients arose from surviving recipient T cells and thymic progenitors. It was newly produced T cells that mostly accounted for T-cell counts and diversity one year after transplant.

The V and J ends lost 0 bases and 3 bases respectively, with 8 bases between them. The CDR3 consists of 14 residues. Germline CDR1 SGHTA, CDR2 FQGNSA. The table lists this clonotype with a few counts. The target antigen is unknown. TCRbeta library preparation incorporated unique molecular identifiers. TCRdb fed the PCR reads into MiXCR, producing one record per CDR3 protein. The repertoire holds around 490,000 distinct CDR3 sequences, with roughly 10% as singletons. This specimen was PBMCs, mostly from graft donor cells, taken 180 days after TCRalphabeta/CD19-depleted stem cell transplant. This chain links TRBV7-2 with TRBJ2-5; TRBD1 might be the D (5 bases). This TCR came from a female patient younger than 10 who had a stem cell transplant for aplastic anemia, so the T cells may come from the graft donor. The CDR3 nucleotides read TGTGCCAGCAGCTTAGCTGGACAAAAAGAGACCCAGTACTTC. This gives the protein CASSLAGQKETQYF.